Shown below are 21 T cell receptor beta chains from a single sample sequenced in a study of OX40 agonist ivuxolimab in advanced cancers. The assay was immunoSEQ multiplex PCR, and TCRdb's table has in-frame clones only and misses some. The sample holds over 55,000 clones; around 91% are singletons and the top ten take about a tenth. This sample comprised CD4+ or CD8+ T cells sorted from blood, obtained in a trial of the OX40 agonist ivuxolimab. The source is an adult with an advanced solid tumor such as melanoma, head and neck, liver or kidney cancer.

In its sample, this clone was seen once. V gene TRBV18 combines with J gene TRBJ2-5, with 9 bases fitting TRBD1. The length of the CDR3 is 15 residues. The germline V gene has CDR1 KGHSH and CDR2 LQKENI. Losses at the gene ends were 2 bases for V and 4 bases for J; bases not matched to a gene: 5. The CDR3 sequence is CASSPISQGAETQYF. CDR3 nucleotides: TGTGCCAGCTCACCAATTTCACAGGGGGCAGAGACCCAGTACTTC. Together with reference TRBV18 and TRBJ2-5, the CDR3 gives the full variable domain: NAGVMQNPRHLVRRRGQEARLRCSPMKGHSHVYWYRQLPEEGLKFMVYLQKENIIDESGMPKERFSAEFPKEGPSILRIQQVVRGDSAAYFCASSPISQGAETQYFGPGTRLLVL.

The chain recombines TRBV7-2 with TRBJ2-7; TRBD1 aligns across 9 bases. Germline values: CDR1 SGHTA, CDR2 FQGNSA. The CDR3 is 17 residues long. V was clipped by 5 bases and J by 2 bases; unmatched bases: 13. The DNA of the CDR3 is TGTGCCAGCAGCGGCCGGGACAGGGTATATTCCCCCTACGAGCAGTACTTC. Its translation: CASSGRDRVYSPYEQYF.

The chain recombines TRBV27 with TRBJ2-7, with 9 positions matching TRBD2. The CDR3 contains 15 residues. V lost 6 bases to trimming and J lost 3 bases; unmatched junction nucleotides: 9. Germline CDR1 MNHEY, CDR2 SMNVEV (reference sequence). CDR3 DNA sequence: TGTGCCAGCAGCCCCGGGACTAGCCCTGGCTACGAGCAGTACTTC. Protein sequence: CASSPGTSPGYEQYF.

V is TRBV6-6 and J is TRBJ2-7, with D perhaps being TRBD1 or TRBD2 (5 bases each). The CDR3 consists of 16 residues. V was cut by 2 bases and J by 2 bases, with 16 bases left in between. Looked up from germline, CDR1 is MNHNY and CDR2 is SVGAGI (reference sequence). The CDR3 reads CASSYPHGARAYEQYF. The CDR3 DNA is TGTGCCAGCAGTTACCCCCACGGGGCTCGGGCCTACGAGCAGTACTTC.

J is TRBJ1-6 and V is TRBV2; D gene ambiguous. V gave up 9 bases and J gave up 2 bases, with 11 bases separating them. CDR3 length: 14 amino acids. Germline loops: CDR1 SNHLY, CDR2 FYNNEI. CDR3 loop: CASAGLPYNSPLHF. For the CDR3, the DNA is TGTGCCAGTGCCGGACTCCCCTATAATTCACCCCTCCACTTT.

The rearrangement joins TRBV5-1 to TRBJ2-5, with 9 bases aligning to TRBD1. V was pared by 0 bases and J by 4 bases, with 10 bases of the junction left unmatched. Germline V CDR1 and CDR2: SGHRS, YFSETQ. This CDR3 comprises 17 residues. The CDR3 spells CASSLVWTGVGGETQYF. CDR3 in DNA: TGCGCCAGCAGCTTGGTTTGGACAGGGGTGGGAGGAGAGACCCAGTACTTC.

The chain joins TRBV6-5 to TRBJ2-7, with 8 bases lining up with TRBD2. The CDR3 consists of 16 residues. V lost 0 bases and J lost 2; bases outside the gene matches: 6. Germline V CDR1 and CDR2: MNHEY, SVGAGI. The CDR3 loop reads CASSYSSGSGAYEQYF. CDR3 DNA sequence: TGTGCCAGCAGTTACTCGAGCGGTAGCGGGGCCTACGAGCAGTACTTC.

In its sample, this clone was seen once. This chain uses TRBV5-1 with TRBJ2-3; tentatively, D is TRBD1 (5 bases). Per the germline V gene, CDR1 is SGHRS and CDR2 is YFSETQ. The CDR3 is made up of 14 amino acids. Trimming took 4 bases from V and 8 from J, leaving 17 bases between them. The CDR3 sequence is CASSPDSTGATQYF. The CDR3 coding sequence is TGCGCCAGCAGCCCTGACTCCACTGGGGCTACGCAGTATTTT.

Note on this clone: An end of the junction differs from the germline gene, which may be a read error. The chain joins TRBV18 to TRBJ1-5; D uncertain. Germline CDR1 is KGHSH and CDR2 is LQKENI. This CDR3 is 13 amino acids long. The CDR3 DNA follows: TGTGCCAGCTCACCAGAGATCAATCAGCTCCAGCATTTT. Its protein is CASSPEINQLQHF.

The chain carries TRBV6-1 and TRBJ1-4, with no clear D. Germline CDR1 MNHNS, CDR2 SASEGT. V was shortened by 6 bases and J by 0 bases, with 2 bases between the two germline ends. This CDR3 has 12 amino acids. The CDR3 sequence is CASRATNEKLFF. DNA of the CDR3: TGTGCCAGCAGAGCAACTAATGAAAAACTGTTTTTT.

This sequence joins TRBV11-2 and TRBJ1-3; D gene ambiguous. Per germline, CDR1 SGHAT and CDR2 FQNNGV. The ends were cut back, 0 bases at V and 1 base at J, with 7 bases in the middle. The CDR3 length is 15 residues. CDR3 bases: TGTGCCAGCAGCTTAGATCGATATTCTGGAAACACCATATATTTT. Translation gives CASSLDRYSGNTIYF.

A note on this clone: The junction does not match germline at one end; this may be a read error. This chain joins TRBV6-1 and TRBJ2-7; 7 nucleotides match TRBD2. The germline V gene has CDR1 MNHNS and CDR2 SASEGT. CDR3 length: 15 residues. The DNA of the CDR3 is TGTGCCAGCAGAGAAGGTCTAGCGGATGGGTACGAGCAGTACTTC. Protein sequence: CASREGLADGYEQYF.

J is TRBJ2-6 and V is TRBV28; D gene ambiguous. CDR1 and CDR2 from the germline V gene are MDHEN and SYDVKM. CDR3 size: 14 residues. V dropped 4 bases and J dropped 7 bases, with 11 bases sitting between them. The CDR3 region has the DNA TGTGCCAGCAGTTCCCAATGGATCGCCAACGTCCTGACTTTC. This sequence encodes CASSSQWIANVLTF.

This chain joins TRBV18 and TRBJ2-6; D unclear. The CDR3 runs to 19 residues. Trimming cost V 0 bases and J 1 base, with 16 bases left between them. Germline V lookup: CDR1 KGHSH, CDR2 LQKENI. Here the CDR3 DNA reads TGTGCCAGCTCACCACCCACCAGGAGAAAGGGTTCTGGGGCCAACGTCCTGACTTTC. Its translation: CASSPPTRRKGSGANVLTF.

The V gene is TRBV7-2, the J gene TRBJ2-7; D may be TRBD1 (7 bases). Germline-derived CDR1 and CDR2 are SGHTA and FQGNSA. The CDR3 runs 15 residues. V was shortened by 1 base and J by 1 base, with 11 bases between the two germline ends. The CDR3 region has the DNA TGTGCCAGCAGCTTAGGGGCGGGACAGTCCTACGAGCAGTACTTC. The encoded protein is CASSLGAGQSYEQYF.

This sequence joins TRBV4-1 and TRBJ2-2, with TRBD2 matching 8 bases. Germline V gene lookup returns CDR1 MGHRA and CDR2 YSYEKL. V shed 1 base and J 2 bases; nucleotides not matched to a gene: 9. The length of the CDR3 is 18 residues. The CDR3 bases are TGCGCCAGCAGCCAAGTCCTGGGGTTAGCGGGAAACACCGGGGAGCTGTTTTTT. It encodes CASSQVLGLAGNTGELFF.

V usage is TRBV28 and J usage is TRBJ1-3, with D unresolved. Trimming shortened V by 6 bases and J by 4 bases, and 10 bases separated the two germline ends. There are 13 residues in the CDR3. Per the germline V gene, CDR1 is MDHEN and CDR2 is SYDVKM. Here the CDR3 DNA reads TGTGCCAGCAGCAACCCCGGGGGAAACACCATATATTTT. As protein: CASSNPGGNTIYF.

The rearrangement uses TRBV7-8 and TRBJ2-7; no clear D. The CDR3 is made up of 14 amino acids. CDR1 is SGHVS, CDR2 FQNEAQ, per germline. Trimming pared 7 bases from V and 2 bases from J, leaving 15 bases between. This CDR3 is CASTFTAGPYEQYF. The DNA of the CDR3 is TGTGCCAGCACCTTCACAGCAGGCCCCTACGAGCAGTACTTC.

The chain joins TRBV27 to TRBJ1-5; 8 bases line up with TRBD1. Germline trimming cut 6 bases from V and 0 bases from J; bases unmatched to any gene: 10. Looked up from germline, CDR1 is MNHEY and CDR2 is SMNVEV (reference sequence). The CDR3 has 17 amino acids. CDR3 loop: CASSRGQGPFSNQPQHF. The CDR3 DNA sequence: TGTGCCAGCAGCCGCGGACAGGGCCCCTTTAGCAATCAGCCCCAGCATTTT.

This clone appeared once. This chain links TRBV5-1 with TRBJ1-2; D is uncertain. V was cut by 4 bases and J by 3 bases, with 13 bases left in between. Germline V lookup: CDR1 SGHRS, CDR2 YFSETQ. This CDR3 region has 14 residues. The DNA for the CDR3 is TGCGCCAGCAGCGGAGGAGACATTTACTATGGCTACACCTTC. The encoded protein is CASSGGDIYYGYTF.

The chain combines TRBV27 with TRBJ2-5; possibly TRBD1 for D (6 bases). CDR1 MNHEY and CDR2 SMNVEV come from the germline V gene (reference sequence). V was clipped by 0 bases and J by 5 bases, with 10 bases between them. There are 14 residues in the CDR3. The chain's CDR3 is CASSLSGARETQYF. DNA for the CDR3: TGTGCCAGCAGTTTATCGGGGGCGCGGGAGACCCAGTACTTC.